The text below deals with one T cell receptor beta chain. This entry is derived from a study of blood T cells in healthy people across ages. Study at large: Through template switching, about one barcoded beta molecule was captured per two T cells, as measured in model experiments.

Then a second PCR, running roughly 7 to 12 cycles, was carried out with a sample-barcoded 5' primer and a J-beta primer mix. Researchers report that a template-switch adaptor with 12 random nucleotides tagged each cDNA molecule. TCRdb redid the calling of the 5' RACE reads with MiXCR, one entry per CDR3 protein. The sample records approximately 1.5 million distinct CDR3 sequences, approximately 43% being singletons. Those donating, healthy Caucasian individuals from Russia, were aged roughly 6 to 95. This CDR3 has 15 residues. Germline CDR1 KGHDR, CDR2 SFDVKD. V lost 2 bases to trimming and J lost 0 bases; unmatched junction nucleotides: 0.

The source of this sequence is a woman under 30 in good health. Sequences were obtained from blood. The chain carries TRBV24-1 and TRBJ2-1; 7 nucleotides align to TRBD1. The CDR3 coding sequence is TGTGCCACCAGTGATTCAGGGGGCTCCTACAATGAGCAGTTCTTC. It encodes CATSDSGGSYNEQFF.